These T cell receptor beta chains were read from a single sample in a study of human T cells and chemical hapten exposure. TCRdb re-called the RACE reads with MiXCR, one entry per CDR3 protein. The table records about 380,000 distinct CDR3 sequences, approximately 5.1% of them present only once. Sequencing used whole blood, obtained in connection with sensitization to the hapten diphenylcyclopropenone (DPC). These receptors all come from a woman in her fifties or sixties with alopecia areata. Some clones in this sample may be carry-over from other donors' samples. CDR3s include the opening cysteine and the closing phenylalanine or tryptophan. A D gene is named only where the DNA matches it firmly. The size of a clone is reported for some rows only, either as once, few or many, or as a class for expanded clones.

D gene | J gene | V gene | clone size | CDR3 DNA | CDR3 protein
. | TRBJ1-2 | TRBV3-1 | many | TGTGCCAGCAGCCAAGTATCCGACTATGGCTACACCTTC | CASSQVSDYGYTF
. | TRBJ2-3 | TRBV11-2 | . | TGTGCCAGCAGCTTAGGGGGGGGCCGCTTCCTGGCAGGTACGCAGTATTTT | CASSLGGGRFLAGTQYF
TRBD1 | TRBJ2-2 | TRBV20-1 | many | TGCAGTGTTGCGCCAAGGGGGCTAGCCGGGGAGCTGTTTTTT | CSVAPRGLAGELFF
. | TRBJ2-7 | TRBV18 | few | TGTGCCAGCTCACCACGTATTAGTAGCGACTACGAGCAGTACTTC | CASSPRISSDYEQYF
. | TRBJ2-5 | TRBV29-1 | . | TGCAGCGTTCTCTTATGGGGGGGCGGTAAGACCCAGTACTTC | CSVLLWGGGKTQYF
. | TRBJ2-1 | TRBV29-1 | many | TGCAGCGTTGAAGTTGGAGCGGATGAGCAGTTCTTC | CSVEVGADEQFF
. | TRBJ1-5 | TRBV28 | few | TGTGCCAGCAGAACCGGGGATAATAGCAATCAGCCCCAGCATTTT | CASRTGDNSNQPQHF
. | TRBJ2-3 | TRBV20-1 | . | TGCAGTGCGTGCGGGACGAGCACAGATACGCAGTATTTT | CSACGTSTDTQYF
TRBD2 | TRBJ2-7 | TRBV7-9 | many | TGTGCCAGCAGCTTAGTTGGGTGGACTAGTCGGCACGAGCAGTACTTC | CASSLVGWTSRHEQYF
. | TRBJ1-2 | TRBV7-2 | . | TGTGCCAGCAGCAGACCGCAGCTAGGCTACACCTTC | CASSRPQLGYTF
. | TRBJ2-7 | TRBV2 | many | TGTGCCAGCAGTGAAGCGCTTAACGTCGAGCAGTACTTC | CASSEALNVEQYF
TRBD2 | TRBJ2-3 | TRBV6-1 | many | TGTGCCCTAAGGAGTGGGCGGGAGGGTAATACGCAGTATTTT | CALRSGREGNTQYF
. | TRBJ1-1 | TRBV2 | many | TGTGCCAGCAGTGAAGAGATGGTCACTGAAGCTTTCTTT | CASSEEMVTEAFF
. | TRBJ2-3 | TRBV9 | many | TGTGCCAGCAGCGTAACGAACATCGGCACAGATACGCAGTATTTT | CASSVTNIGTDTQYF
. | TRBJ2-3 | TRBV28 | . | TGTGCCAGCAGTCCCCAACGGCTAGATACGCAGTATTTT | CASSPQRLDTQYF
. | TRBJ2-7 | TRBV4-2 | many | TGTGCCAGCAGCCAAGAGAATGCCTACGAGCAGTACTTC | CASSQENAYEQYF
. | TRBJ1-2 | TRBV20-1 | . | TGCAGTGCTTTCCGGGACACAGACAACTATGGCTACACCTTC | CSAFRDTDNYGYTF
. | TRBJ1-5 | TRBV20-1 | once | TGCAGTGCTAGTTTGGGGGCAGGACCCAATCAGCCCCAGCATTTT | CSASLGAGPNQPQHF
TRBD2 | TRBJ2-2 | TRBV3-1 | many | TGTGCCAGCAGCCAAGCAGGTAGCGGGAGGGCCGTGGAGCTGTTTTTT | CASSQAGSGRAVELFF
TRBD2 | TRBJ2-7 | TRBV7-9 | . | TGTGCCAGCAGTACTAGCGGGAGGGCCTTCGGGGAGCAGTACTTC | CASSTSGRAFGEQYF
. | TRBJ2-7 | TRBV11-2 | few | TGTGCCAGCAGCTTCTCCGACTCAGGGATCTACGAGCAGTACTTC | CASSFSDSGIYEQYF
. | TRBJ2-6 | TRBV6-5 | many | TGTGCCAGCAGCCGACAGGCTATTCCGGCCAACGTCCTGACTTTC | CASSRQAIPANVLTF
. | TRBJ2-1 | TRBV30 | many | TGTGCCTGGAGTCTGGTGAGCTCCTACAATGAGCAGTTCTTC | CAWSLVSSYNEQFF
TRBD1 | TRBJ1-1 | TRBV5-1 | many | TGCGCCAGCAGCCAACAGGGGGCGAACACTGAAGCTTTCTTT | CASSQQGANTEAFF
. | TRBJ1-1 | TRBV5-1 | . | TGCGCCAGCAGCCTGGAGGGCAGGGTTGAAGCTTTCTTT | CASSLEGRVEAFF
TRBD1 | TRBJ2-3 | TRBV9 | many | TGTGCCAGCAGCGTAGAGGGGGCGGCAGATACGCAGTATTTT | CASSVEGAADTQYF
. | TRBJ1-1 | TRBV2 | . | TGTGCCAGCAGCCTGGGAGCCCTGAACCCTGAAGCTTTCTTT | CASSLGALNPEAFF
. | TRBJ2-7 | TRBV4-1 | many | TGCGCCAGCAGCCCTTTAGCCCAAGCGCGCTCCTACGAGCAGTACTTC | CASSPLAQARSYEQYF
. | TRBJ2-2 | TRBV5-1 | few | TGCGCCAGCAGCTTGGTTACAGGGAGTTTAAACACCGGGGAGCTGTTTTTT | CASSLVTGSLNTGELFF
TRBD1 | TRBJ2-7 | TRBV28 | many | TGTGCCAGCAGTACGACAGGGGCCACCTCCTACTACGAGCAGTACTTC | CASSTTGATSYYEQYF
TRBD2 | TRBJ2-6 | TRBV5-6 | many | TGTGCCAGCAGCGTCGGGACTAGCGGGGGAGCCGGGGCCAACGTCCTGACTTTC | CASSVGTSGGAGANVLTF
. | TRBJ1-1 | TRBV18 | many | TGTGCCAGCTCACGGGGGAACACTGAAGCTTTCTTT | CASSRGNTEAFF
. | TRBJ1-1 | TRBV6-4 | many | TGTGCCAGCAGTGACTCGAGAGGGACTGAAGCTTTCTTT | CASSDSRGTEAFF
. | TRBJ1-5 | TRBV28 | few | TGTGCCAGCAGCCCACCTATGGTCGACAATCAGCCCCAGCATTTT | CASSPPMVDNQPQHF
. | TRBJ1-6 | TRBV7-8 | . | TGTGCCAGCAGCTTAGAGGATCCGCCAGAAATAAATTCACCCCTCCACTTT | CASSLEDPPEINSPLHF
TRBD1 | TRBJ2-7 | TRBV28 | few | TGTGCCAGCAGCCACCGGCGCCGAGACAGGGTCCACGAGCAGTACTTC | CASSHRRRDRVHEQYF
. | TRBJ1-3 | TRBV3-1 | . | TGTGCCAGCAGCCAAGGAACAGGGTTATCCTCTGGAAACACCATATATTTT | CASSQGTGLSSGNTIYF
. | TRBJ2-3 | TRBV6-2/TRBV6-3 | many | TGTGCCAGCAGTTACTCCGTTAGCCTCGCACAAGATACGCAGTATTTT | CASSYSVSLAQDTQYF
. | TRBJ1-4 | TRBV6-5 | . | TGTGCCAGCAGTCCTCCGGGGAGCTCAGAGAGGAAACTGTTTTTT | CASSPPGSSERKLFF
. | TRBJ1-5 | TRBV6-5 | many | TGTGCCAGCAGTTACTCGCCCGAACAGCCCCAGCATTTT | CASSYSPEQPQHF
. | TRBJ2-7 | TRBV12-3/TRBV12-4 | many | TGTGCCTCCCAGGCGGCATCCTACGAGCAGTACTTC | CASQAASYEQYF
. | TRBJ2-2 | TRBV6-2/TRBV6-3 | . | TGTGCCACTCGCCGGGGGCTCGACACCGGGGAGCTGTTTTTT | CATRRGLDTGELFF
TRBD1 | TRBJ2-1 | TRBV4-3 | many | TGCGCCAGCAGCCAAGGGAGAACAGGGGGCGGAATATTTGAGCAGTTCTTC | CASSQGRTGGGIFEQFF
TRBD1 | TRBJ1-2 | TRBV27 | . | TGTGCCAGCAGTTCAGGGGGTGCCAACTATGGCTACACCTTC | CASSSGGANYGYTF
. | TRBJ2-5 | TRBV4-2 | many | TGTGCCAGCAGCCAAGACTGGGGGGAGACCCAGTACTTC | CASSQDWGETQYF
. | TRBJ1-1 | TRBV5-1 | . | TGCGCCAGCAGCTTGGAGGGGAGGAGGACTGAAGCTTTCTTT | CASSLEGRRTEAFF
TRBD1 | TRBJ2-3 | TRBV12-3/TRBV12-4 | . | TGTGCCAGCAGTCGCCGACAGGGTGACACAGATACGCAGTATTTT | CASSRRQGDTDTQYF
. | TRBJ2-3 | TRBV14 | few | TGTGCCAGCAGCCTCCGGGCAGCTAGCACAGATACGCAGTATTTT | CASSLRAASTDTQYF
. | TRBJ2-3 | TRBV24-1 | few | TGTGCCACCAGTGATTTACGGACAGTCAGCACAGATACGCAGTATTTT | CATSDLRTVSTDTQYF
TRBD2 | TRBJ2-1 | TRBV4-2 | few | TGTGCCAGCAGCCAAGATGGACTAGCGGGGGGCAGGGAGCAGTTCTTC | CASSQDGLAGGREQFF
. | TRBJ2-7 | TRBV20-1 | many | TGCAGTGCTAGAGCTGGGACCACCCCCCTCGAGCAGTACTTC | CSARAGTTPLEQYF
. | TRBJ2-7 | TRBV27 | few | TGTGCCAGCAGTTGGGGGGCGTCCTACGAGCAGTACTTC | CASSWGASYEQYF
. | TRBJ2-5 | TRBV4-1 | . | TGCGCCAGCAGCCCTTTCTGGGAGCAGACGGCATGGCAAGAGACCCAGTACTTC | CASSPFWEQTAWQETQYF
. | TRBJ2-7 | TRBV7-6 | many | TGTGCCAGCAGCTTAGCGCCAGAGGGGCTGGAGCAGTACTTC | CASSLAPEGLEQYF
. | TRBJ2-1 | TRBV29-1 | many | TGCAGCGTTGCAGGTTCAACCAATTCGGGGCCATTGGTCAATGAGCAGTTCTTC | CSVAGSTNSGPLVNEQFF
. | TRBJ2-7 | TRBV27 | many | TGTGCCAGCAGTTCAAAGTCGGTCTCTCGCACGGTCGAGCAGTACTTC | CASSSKSVSRTVEQYF
TRBD2 | TRBJ2-1 | TRBV28 | few | TGTGCCAGCAGCCGTAGCGGGGGGGGTGAGCAGTTCTTC | CASSRSGGGEQFF
TRBD1 | TRBJ2-1 | TRBV20-1 | many | TGCAGTGCGATCGGGACAGTGCCAGGCGGTGAGCAGTTCTTC | CSAIGTVPGGEQFF
. | TRBJ2-1 | TRBV24-1 | . | TGTGCCACCAGTGATCCCAAGGGACACAGATACAATGAGCAGTTCTTC | CATSDPKGHRYNEQFF